Listed below are T cell receptor beta chains from one sample, sequenced in a study of T cell repertoires in cytomegalovirus infection. Their cognate antigens are unknown. MiXCR, run by TCRdb on the reads, gives a single entry per CDR3 protein. This table has approximately 1,000,000 distinct CDR3 sequences, around 31% appearing once. The sequenced sample was cultured CD8+ T cells from PBMCs, obtained from culture after CMV antigen stimulation. The receptors originated from a human donor in good health (CMV status not recorded). Some clones in this sample may be carry-over from other donors' samples. Both conserved end residues are part of each CDR3. A D gene is named only where the DNA matches it firmly. A row's size may be missing; if present it is once, few, many or a size class.

j_gene: TRBJ1-4; len: 18; v_gene: TRBV4-1; d_gene: TRBD1; abundance: -; CDR3nt: TGCGCCAGCAGCCATCCGGGACAGGGGGGATATAGAGATGAAAAACTGTTTTTT; CDR3aa: CASSHPGQGGYRDEKLFF
j_gene: TRBJ2-1; len: 14; v_gene: TRBV11-3; d_gene: -; abundance: few; CDR3nt: TGTGCCAGCAGCTTATCCCCCACAGGGCCCGAGCAGTTCTTC; CDR3aa: CASSLSPTGPEQFF
j_gene: TRBJ1-1; len: 13; v_gene: TRBV6-5; d_gene: -; abundance: -; CDR3nt: TGTGCCAGCAGTATCAGGGAGAACACTGAAGCTTTCTTT; CDR3aa: CASSIRENTEAFF
j_gene: TRBJ1-2; len: 16; v_gene: TRBV13; d_gene: TRBD1; abundance: few; CDR3nt: TGTGCCAGCAGCCTTGCGGGGGACAGGGGTTTCTATGGCTACACCTTC; CDR3aa: CASSLAGDRGFYGYTF
j_gene: TRBJ2-2; len: 11; v_gene: TRBV7-2; d_gene: -; abundance: -; CDR3nt: TGTGCCAGCCCTACCCACGGGGAGCTGTTTTTT; CDR3aa: CASPTHGELFF
j_gene: TRBJ2-1; len: 14; v_gene: TRBV2; d_gene: -; abundance: once; CDR3nt: TGTGCCAGCAGGGAAGTCCCTCGGTACAATGAGCAGTTCTTC; CDR3aa: CASREVPRYNEQFF
j_gene: TRBJ1-2; len: 13; v_gene: TRBV6-2/TRBV6-3; d_gene: -; abundance: -; CDR3nt: TGTGCCAGCAGACTTACAGCTAACTATGGCTACACCTTC; CDR3aa: CASRLTANYGYTF
j_gene: TRBJ2-2; len: 17; v_gene: TRBV7-6; d_gene: TRBD2; abundance: few; CDR3nt: TGTGCCAGCAGCCGCGCGGCTAGCGGGGGAAACACCGGGGAGCTGTTTTTT; CDR3aa: CASSRAASGGNTGELFF
j_gene: TRBJ2-1; len: 15; v_gene: TRBV6-5; d_gene: TRBD2; abundance: many; CDR3nt: TGTGCCAGCAGTTACGGGGGACTAGCGCTCCATGAGCAGTTCTTC; CDR3aa: CASSYGGLALHEQFF
j_gene: TRBJ1-5; len: 14; v_gene: TRBV2; d_gene: TRBD1; abundance: few; CDR3nt: TGTGCCAGCGGCCGGGACAGGTCGCCGTGGCCCCAGCATTTT; CDR3aa: CASGRDRSPWPQHF
j_gene: TRBJ1-3; len: 17; v_gene: TRBV7-6; d_gene: -; abundance: -; CDR3nt: TGTGCCAGCAGGGGATGGTCGGGTGAAAACTCTGGAAACACCATATATTTT; CDR3aa: CASRGWSGENSGNTIYF
j_gene: TRBJ2-3; len: 16; v_gene: TRBV27; d_gene: -; abundance: -; CDR3nt: TGTGCCAGCAGTTTAAGCGGGACACTCTTGACAGATACGCAGTATTTT; CDR3aa: CASSLSGTLLTDTQYF
j_gene: TRBJ1-1; len: 15; v_gene: TRBV6-1; d_gene: TRBD1; abundance: many; CDR3nt: TGTGCCAGCAGTCCTGGACAGGGTGGGAGCACTGAAGCTTTCTTT; CDR3aa: CASSPGQGGSTEAFF
j_gene: TRBJ2-2; len: 13; v_gene: TRBV10-1; d_gene: -; abundance: few; CDR3nt: TGCGCCAGCAGCTTAGATTTCACCGGGGAGCTGTTTTTT; CDR3aa: CASSLDFTGELFF
j_gene: TRBJ1-2; len: 15; v_gene: TRBV6-5; d_gene: -; abundance: -; CDR3nt: TGTGCCAGCAGTTACCTGGCAGATAGCCCCTATGGCTACACCTTC; CDR3aa: CASSYLADSPYGYTF
j_gene: TRBJ1-4; len: 14; v_gene: TRBV2; d_gene: -; abundance: many; CDR3nt: TGTGCCAGCAGCCTCCTAGCAACTAATGAAAAACTGTTTTTT; CDR3aa: CASSLLATNEKLFF
j_gene: TRBJ2-1; len: 14; v_gene: TRBV4-1; d_gene: -; abundance: -; CDR3nt: TGCGCCAGCAGCCCCACGCCAATTCCAAATGAGCAGTTCTTC; CDR3aa: CASSPTPIPNEQFF
j_gene: TRBJ2-1; len: 16; v_gene: TRBV10-2; d_gene: TRBD2; abundance: -; CDR3nt: TGCGCCAGCAGTGAAGAGTCTAGCGGGGGGGACAATGAGCAGTTCTTC; CDR3aa: CASSEESSGGDNEQFF
j_gene: TRBJ2-1; len: 13; v_gene: TRBV12-3/TRBV12-4; d_gene: -; abundance: -; CDR3nt: TGTGCCAGCAGTTTAGCTTCCACATCACCTCAGTTCTTC; CDR3aa: CASSLASTSPQFF
j_gene: TRBJ1-2; len: 14; v_gene: TRBV7-9; d_gene: TRBD1; abundance: -; CDR3nt: TGTGCCAGCAGCGCGGGACAGGGGTACTATGGCTACACCTTC; CDR3aa: CASSAGQGYYGYTF
j_gene: TRBJ1-1; len: 14; v_gene: TRBV11-2; d_gene: -; abundance: -; CDR3nt: TGTGCCAGCAGCATTCTCAGGGAGGGCACTGAAGCTTTCTTT; CDR3aa: CASSILREGTEAFF
j_gene: TRBJ1-4; len: 13; v_gene: TRBV7-9; d_gene: -; abundance: -; CDR3nt: TGTGCCAGCAGCTCCGGACTGGATGAAAAACTGTTTTTT; CDR3aa: CASSSGLDEKLFF
j_gene: TRBJ2-1; len: 17; v_gene: TRBV7-2; d_gene: -; abundance: many; CDR3nt: TGTGCCAGCAGCCGGATAACGACAGGTCCATCTGGAAATGAGCAGTTCTTC; CDR3aa: CASSRITTGPSGNEQFF
j_gene: TRBJ2-3; len: 16; v_gene: TRBV11-1; d_gene: -; abundance: few; CDR3nt: TGTGCCAGCAACCAACGTTCGGGGCATCTTACAGGCACGCAGTATTTT; CDR3aa: CASNQRSGHLTGTQYF
j_gene: TRBJ1-1; len: 15; v_gene: TRBV6-1; d_gene: -; abundance: few; CDR3nt: TGTGCCAGCAGCAAACTTTCAGGGGATAGTACTGAAGCTTTCTTT; CDR3aa: CASSKLSGDSTEAFF
j_gene: TRBJ2-1; len: 14; v_gene: TRBV7-9; d_gene: -; abundance: -; CDR3nt: TGTGCCAGCAGCTTAGGTTCCTCGCCCCATGAGCAGTTCTTC; CDR3aa: CASSLGSSPHEQFF
j_gene: TRBJ2-1; len: 15; v_gene: TRBV12-3/TRBV12-4; d_gene: TRBD1; abundance: few; CDR3nt: TGTGCCAGCAGTTCCTACAGGGGCCCCTACAATGAGCAGTTCTTC; CDR3aa: CASSSYRGPYNEQFF
j_gene: TRBJ2-5; len: 15; v_gene: TRBV11-1; d_gene: -; abundance: few; CDR3nt: TGTGCCAGCAGCTCACTTGGACAAACACAAGAGACCCAGTACTTC; CDR3aa: CASSSLGQTQETQYF
j_gene: TRBJ2-2; len: 13; v_gene: TRBV7-7; d_gene: -; abundance: many; CDR3nt: TGTGCTAGCAGCTTCGAGGGCACCGGGGAGCTGTTTTTT; CDR3aa: CASSFEGTGELFF
j_gene: TRBJ2-2; len: 16; v_gene: TRBV7-9; d_gene: TRBD1; abundance: -; CDR3nt: TGTGCCAGCGATCAGAGAGGGGGCACGAACACCGGGGAGCTGTTTTTT; CDR3aa: CASDQRGGTNTGELFF
j_gene: TRBJ1-1; len: 15; v_gene: TRBV19; d_gene: TRBD1; abundance: -; CDR3nt: TGTGCCAGTAGTATAGGGGGACAGTGGAACACTGAAGCTTTCTTT; CDR3aa: CASSIGGQWNTEAFF
j_gene: TRBJ2-1; len: 19; v_gene: TRBV7-4; d_gene: TRBD1; abundance: -; CDR3nt: TGTGCCAGCAGCTTAGCTGCGGGGTGGGACAGGGAGTTCTACAATGAGCAGTTCTTC; CDR3aa: CASSLAAGWDREFYNEQFF
j_gene: TRBJ1-2; len: 15; v_gene: TRBV7-2; d_gene: -; abundance: many; CDR3nt: TGTGCCAGCAGCCTAGACGGGGGGCTAGACTATGGCTACACCTTC; CDR3aa: CASSLDGGLDYGYTF
j_gene: TRBJ1-5; len: 14; v_gene: TRBV24-1; d_gene: TRBD1; abundance: -; CDR3nt: TGTGCCACCAGCGGGAGGGACAGCGACCAGCCCCAGCATTTT; CDR3aa: CATSGRDSDQPQHF
j_gene: TRBJ1-1; len: 13; v_gene: TRBV27; d_gene: -; abundance: -; CDR3nt: TGTGCCAGCGGGAGGGCAGGGAACACTGAAGCTTTCTTT; CDR3aa: CASGRAGNTEAFF
j_gene: TRBJ2-1; len: 16; v_gene: TRBV7-9; d_gene: -; abundance: -; CDR3nt: TGTGCCAGCAGCTTAGCGGTTCAGGTTTCAAGCTATGAGCAGTTCTTC; CDR3aa: CASSLAVQVSSYEQFF
j_gene: TRBJ1-1; len: 15; v_gene: TRBV12-5; d_gene: -; abundance: few; CDR3nt: TGTGCTAGTGGTTTCTTTTTGTGGCAGAACACTGAAGCTTTCTTT; CDR3aa: CASGFFLWQNTEAFF
j_gene: TRBJ2-1; len: 16; v_gene: TRBV6-2/TRBV6-3; d_gene: TRBD2; abundance: many; CDR3nt: TGTGCCAGCAGCTTACTAGCGGGGGCCTTTATAAATGAGCAGTTCTTC; CDR3aa: CASSLLAGAFINEQFF
j_gene: TRBJ2-5; len: 15; v_gene: TRBV7-9; d_gene: TRBD1; abundance: few; CDR3nt: TGTGCCAGCAGCTTATACGCAGGGGGAGTAGAGACCCAGTACTTC; CDR3aa: CASSLYAGGVETQYF
j_gene: TRBJ2-1; len: 12; v_gene: TRBV10-3; d_gene: -; abundance: -; CDR3nt: TGTGCCATCAGTGAGTCGGACAATGAGCAGTTCTTC; CDR3aa: CAISESDNEQFF
j_gene: TRBJ2-1; len: 14; v_gene: TRBV20-1; d_gene: -; abundance: -; CDR3nt: TGCAGTGCTAGAGCCAAGGTGGGTTACAATGAGCAGTTCTTC; CDR3aa: CSARAKVGYNEQFF
j_gene: TRBJ1-1; len: 14; v_gene: TRBV19; d_gene: TRBD1; abundance: few; CDR3nt: TGTGCCAGTAGTATATGGGACAGGGGGACTGAAGCTTTCTTT; CDR3aa: CASSIWDRGTEAFF
j_gene: TRBJ1-5; len: 13; v_gene: TRBV6-5; d_gene: -; abundance: many; CDR3nt: TGTGCCAGCAGTTACGACAGGCAGCAGCCCCAGCATTTT; CDR3aa: CASSYDRQQPQHF
j_gene: TRBJ2-2; len: 11; v_gene: TRBV10-3; d_gene: -; abundance: -; CDR3nt: TGTGCCATCAGCGAGTGGGGGGAGCTGTTTTTT; CDR3aa: CAISEWGELFF
j_gene: TRBJ1-4; len: 11; v_gene: TRBV7-8; d_gene: -; abundance: many; CDR3nt: TGTGCCAGCAGCCGTGATGAAAAACTGTTTTTT; CDR3aa: CASSRDEKLFF
j_gene: TRBJ1-2; len: 14; v_gene: TRBV27; d_gene: TRBD1; abundance: -; CDR3nt: TGTGCCAGCACTCCTGTAGGGGGCCGTAATGGCTACACCTTC; CDR3aa: CASTPVGGRNGYTF
j_gene: TRBJ2-5; len: 15; v_gene: TRBV7-9; d_gene: TRBD1; abundance: few; CDR3nt: TGTGCCAGCAGCGTAATAGCCAGGGGGCTGGAGACCCAGTACTTC; CDR3aa: CASSVIARGLETQYF
j_gene: TRBJ2-1; len: 17; v_gene: TRBV15; d_gene: -; abundance: few; CDR3nt: TGTGCCACCAGCAGCCTAGGGGGGATGAGCTCCTACAATGAGCAGTTCTTC; CDR3aa: CATSSLGGMSSYNEQFF
j_gene: TRBJ1-6; len: 12; v_gene: TRBV6-5; d_gene: -; abundance: few; CDR3nt: TGTGCCAGCAGTTACGGGGAGTCACCCCTCCACTTT; CDR3aa: CASSYGESPLHF
j_gene: TRBJ2-7; len: 15; v_gene: TRBV6-5; d_gene: -; abundance: few; CDR3nt: TGTGCCAGCAGTTCCTCGTCGCCTCCAACCTACGAGCAGTACTTC; CDR3aa: CASSSSSPPTYEQYF
j_gene: TRBJ1-1; len: 16; v_gene: TRBV4-2; d_gene: -; abundance: -; CDR3nt: TGTGCCAGCAGCCAAGGCGACTCTTCGCTGAACACTGAAGCTTTCTTT; CDR3aa: CASSQGDSSLNTEAFF
j_gene: TRBJ2-7; len: 12; v_gene: TRBV7-9; d_gene: -; abundance: -; CDR3nt: TGTGCCAGCTCCAGGGCTTCCTACGAGCAGTACTTC; CDR3aa: CASSRASYEQYF
j_gene: TRBJ2-5; len: 16; v_gene: TRBV6-8; d_gene: TRBD1; abundance: -; CDR3nt: TGTGCCAGCAGTTACGTGGGACAGGAATCCGAAGAGACCCAGTACTTC; CDR3aa: CASSYVGQESEETQYF
j_gene: TRBJ1-4; len: 19; v_gene: TRBV11-1; d_gene: -; abundance: -; CDR3nt: TGTGCCAGCAGCCTAGGCTCCCCGGAGAAGGCGCGTCTGGATGAAAAACTGTTTTTT; CDR3aa: CASSLGSPEKARLDEKLFF